These 29 T cell receptor beta chains came from one sample sequenced in a study of human T cells and chemical hapten exposure. The time point denotes: patch test 3, about 24 weeks after DPC sensitization. Noted treatment: therapeutic diphenylcyclopropenone sensitization with weekly scalp DPC. TCRdb redid the calling of the RACE reads with MiXCR, one entry per CDR3 protein. The repertoire holds roughly 69,000 distinct CDR3 sequences, with 11% as singletons. Sequencing was performed on whole blood, taken in connection with sensitization to the hapten diphenylcyclopropenone (DPC). The receptors shown here come from a woman between 25 and 40 years old with alopecia areata. Some clones in this sample may be carry-over from other donors' samples.

The chain links TRBV7-2 to TRBJ1-6; D uncertain. CDR1 SGHTA and CDR2 FQGNSA come from the germline V gene. Trimming cost V 2 bases and J 8 bases, with 10 bases left between them. CDR3 length equals 14 residues. CDR3 coding DNA: TGTGCCAGCAGCTTATACGGGTTTGATTCACCCCTCCACTTT. The encoded protein is CASSLYGFDSPLHF.

The chain joins TRBV29-1 to TRBJ2-2, with TRBD2 matching 8 bases. The CDR3 has 14 residues. Germline CDR1 SQVTM, CDR2 ANQGSEA. Unmatched junction bases numbered 5, after V lost 4 bases and J lost 4 bases. This CDR3 is CSVGSLAGTGELFF. The DNA for the CDR3 is TGCAGCGTTGGATCGCTAGCGGGCACCGGGGAGCTGTTTTTT.

There are many counts of this clonotype. The gene calls are TRBV29-1 and TRBJ1-1; D is ambiguous. The ends were cut back, 4 bases at V and 3 bases at J, with 6 bases in the middle. Germline V gene sequence: CDR1 SQVTM, CDR2 ANQGSEA. This CDR3 region has 11 residues. The CDR3: CSVARDTEAFF. The CDR3 nucleotides are TGCAGCGTTGCCCGGGACACTGAAGCTTTCTTT.

This clonotype is medium-sized in the sample. This sequence joins TRBV18 and TRBJ2-2; D unclear. This CDR3 has 12 residues. Germline loops: CDR1 KGHSH, CDR2 LQKENI. The germline V and J ends were trimmed by 8 bases and 2 bases, with 6 bases remaining between them. CDR3 sequence: CASSPNTGELFF. Written as DNA, the CDR3 is TGTGCCAGCAGCCCTAACACCGGGGAGCTGTTTTTT. The full variable domain, in which reference TRBV18 and TRBJ2-2 provide the parts outside the CDR3, is NAGVMQNPRHLVRRRGQEARLRCSPMKGHSHVYWYRQLPEEGLKFMVYLQKENIIDESGMPKERFSAEFPKEGPSILRIQQVVRGDSAAYFCASSPNTGELFFGEGSRLTVL.

The genes are TRBV4-3 and TRBJ2-3, with D possibly matching TRBD2 (5 bases). Between the trimmed V and J ends, which lost 5 bases and 5 bases, there was a span of 11 bases. The CDR3 sequence is 13 residues long. Germline V lookup: CDR1 LGHNA, CDR2 YSLEER. CDR3: CASSGEPGDTQYF. CDR3 in DNA: TGCGCCAGCAGCGGGGAGCCGGGAGATACGCAGTATTTT.

The chain has TRBV2 and TRBJ2-5, with a possible D match to TRBD2 (5 bases). CDR3 size: 17 residues. Trimming cost V 4 bases and J 6 bases, with 24 bases left between them. CDR1 and CDR2 (germline): SNHLY, FYNNEI. The CDR3 bases are TGTGCCAGCAGTGGATCCGGACTGGGCGTTAGGTGGAAGACCCAGTACTTC. This translates into CASSGSGLGVRWKTQYF.

The J gene is TRBJ2-7, the V gene TRBV29-1, with D perhaps being TRBD1 or TRBD2 (5 bases each). Germline assignment: CDR1 SQVTM and CDR2 ANQGSEA. V was trimmed by 6 bases and J by 2 bases, leaving 11 bases between them. The CDR3 runs 12 residues. CDR3 region: CSVGEGPYEQYF. Written as DNA, the CDR3 is TGCAGCGTGGGGGAAGGGCCCTACGAGCAGTACTTC.

A few counts support this clonotype. The CDR3 here is CASSLGDRSTDTQYF. The CDR3 DNA reads TGTGCCAGCAGCTTGGGGGACAGAAGCACAGATACGCAGTATTTT. The rearrangement joins TRBV5-5 to TRBJ2-3, with 7 bases that match TRBD1. Germline loops: CDR1 SGHKS, CDR2 YYEKEE (reference sequence). This CDR3 spans 15 amino acids. With 0 bases clipped from V and 0 bases from J, the junction kept 1 base outside the gene matches.

In this sample, this clonotype turned up many times. The J gene is TRBJ2-7, the V gene TRBV28; weak D call: TRBD2 (6 bases). The CDR3 is made up of 14 amino acids. V lost 1 base and J 7 bases, leaving 14 bases between the germline ends. Germline V lookup: CDR1 MDHEN, CDR2 SYDVKM. In nucleotides, the CDR3 is TGTGCCAGCAGTTTATCCGCGCCGGCGGGGGAGCAGTACTTC. Its translation is CASSLSAPAGEQYF.

This clonotype was seen many times. The V and J genes are TRBV28 and TRBJ2-3, with no clear D. This CDR3 has 12 amino acids. With 8 bases removed from V and 1 base from J, the gap between germline ends came to 7 bases. CDR1 MDHEN and CDR2 SYDVKM come from the germline V gene. The CDR3 sequence: CASGVGTDTQYF. As DNA, the CDR3 is TGTGCCAGCGGGGTTGGCACAGATACGCAGTATTTT.

In this sample, this clonotype turned up many times. The CDR3 DNA is TGTGCCAGCTCCACGACAGATAGCAATCAGCCCCAGCATTTT. Amino acids: CASSTTDSNQPQHF. The chain has TRBV18 and TRBJ1-5; the D gene is possibly TRBD1 (5 bases). The germline CDR1 and CDR2 sequences are KGHSH and LQKENI. The CDR3 consists of 14 residues. Trimming stripped 6 bases from V and 0 bases from J, with 9 bases between.

The V gene is TRBV18, the J gene TRBJ1-4; perhaps TRBD1 as D (5 bases). The CDR3 is made up of 16 amino acids. Germline loops: CDR1 KGHSH, CDR2 LQKENI. With 6 bases removed from V and 0 bases from J, the gap between germline ends came to 14 bases. This chain's CDR3 is CASSRFDRATNEKLFF. The CDR3 coding sequence is TGTGCCAGCTCCCGATTCGACAGAGCAACTAATGAAAAACTGTTTTTT.

This clonotype was seen a few times. This sequence joins TRBV11-2 and TRBJ2-5; TRBD1 is a possible D gene (6 bases). Germline V gene lookup returns CDR1 SGHAT and CDR2 FQNNGV. The CDR3 spans 13 residues. Trimming left V 3 bases short and J 3 bases short, with 8 bases between. CDR3 nucleotide sequence: TGTGCCAGCAGCTTCGCAGGGGAAGAGACCCAGTACTTC. This translates into CASSFAGEETQYF.

The sample holds many counts of this clonotype. The gene calls are TRBV12-3 or TRBV12-4 and TRBJ1-2, with D uncertain. This CDR3 has 13 amino acids. The V and J ends lost 2 bases and 1 base respectively, with 5 bases between them. The CDR3 region is CASSLNSNYGYTF. CDR3 in DNA: TGTGCCAGCAGTTTAAACAGTAACTATGGCTACACCTTC.

Many counts were recorded for this clonotype. V usage is TRBV2 and J usage is TRBJ2-1; 12 bases align to TRBD2. The length of the CDR3 is 14 residues. J was trimmed by 8 bases and V by 2 bases; bases with no gene match: 1. Germline lookup yields CDR1 SNHLY and CDR2 FYNNEI. The CDR3 DNA reads TGTGCCAGCAGTGAACTAGCGGGGGGGTATGAGCAGTTCTTC. Its protein product is CASSELAGGYEQFF.

Notes on this clonotype: A read error may explain this, as a much larger clone is one base away. CDR3 region: CASSPFGGQGATEQYF. The DNA for the CDR3 is TGTGCCAGCAGTCCCTTTGGGGGACAGGGGGCAACTGAGCAGTACTTC. This chain uses TRBV28 with TRBJ2-1; 12 nucleotides agree with TRBD1. The J call may not be correct, given that the DNA end is closer to TRBJ2-7. The germline V gene encodes CDR1 MDHEN and CDR2 SYDVKM. The CDR3 spans 16 residues.

The table lists this clonotype with a few counts. This rearrangement joins TRBV20-1 to TRBJ1-5; D might be TRBD1 (5 bases). Germline loops: CDR1 DFQATT, CDR2 SNEGSKA (reference sequence). The germline V and J ends were trimmed by 1 base and 4 bases, with 5 bases remaining between them. This CDR3 spans 12 amino acids. Here the CDR3 reads CSARGGNQPQHF. Written as DNA, the CDR3 is TGCAGTGCTAGAGGGGGGAATCAGCCCCAGCATTTT.

This clonotype was detected ten times or more. V gene TRBV9 combines with J gene TRBJ2-3, with D perhaps being TRBD1 or TRBD2 (6 bases each). The V and J ends lost 4 bases and 4 bases respectively, with 10 bases between them. From germline, CDR1 is SGDLS and CDR2 YYNGEE. The CDR3 has 13 amino acids. The chain's CDR3 is CASSPRGPDTQYF. The CDR3 DNA reads as TGTGCCAGCAGCCCACGGGGGCCAGATACGCAGTATTTT.

The chain joins TRBV7-6 to TRBJ2-3, with TRBD2 as a possible D gene (6 bases). The V end lost 5 bases, the J end lost 6 bases, and 18 bases lay between the germline ends. The CDR3 runs to 15 residues. Germline-derived CDR1 and CDR2 are SGHVS and FNYEAQ. CDR3 residues: CASSPAVTGTDTQYF. For the CDR3, the DNA is TGTGCCAGCAGCCCCGCAGTGACCGGGACTGATACGCAGTATTTT.

J is TRBJ1-6 and V is TRBV7-2; 8 bases match TRBD1. Germline V gene lookup returns CDR1 SGHTA and CDR2 FQGNSA. The CDR3 runs 17 residues. V lost 1 base and J lost 5; bases outside the gene matches: 7. The CDR3 sequence: CASSLEFGRGHNSPLHF. In DNA, the CDR3 is TGTGCCAGCAGCTTAGAATTCGGCAGGGGGCATAATTCACCCCTCCACTTT. Together with reference TRBV7-2 and TRBJ1-6, the CDR3 gives the full variable domain: GAGVSQSPSNKVTEKGKDVELRCDPISGHTALYWYRQSLGQGLEFLIYFQGNSAPDKSGLPSDRFSAERTGGSVSTLTIQRTQQEDSAVYLCASSLEFGRGHNSPLHFGNGTRLTVT.

V is TRBV6-2 or TRBV6-3 and J is TRBJ2-3; 13 bases align to TRBD2. CDR3 length equals 17 residues. After removal of 4 bases from V and 5 bases from J, the junction contained 9 bases not matched to a gene. In germline, CDR1 is MNHEY, CDR2 SVGEGT. This CDR3 reads CASSWTSGGPLEDTQYF. CDR3 DNA: TGTGCCAGCAGTTGGACTAGCGGGGGTCCCCTGGAAGATACGCAGTATTTT.

The CDR3 nucleotides read TGCAGCGTTGAAGTACTATCCGTGGGCACAGATACGCAGTATTTT. Translated: CSVEVLSVGTDTQYF. This chain links TRBV29-1 with TRBJ2-3; D uncertain. Germline lookup yields CDR1 SQVTM and CDR2 ANQGSEA. This CDR3 has 15 residues. Deletions cut 1 base from V and 1 base from J, with 12 bases between.

This clonotype was detected only a few times. The chain has TRBV28 and TRBJ2-7; D gene ambiguous. V was trimmed by 10 bases and J by 3 bases, leaving 19 bases between them. The V gene's germline CDR1 is MDHEN and CDR2 SYDVKM. This CDR3 is 14 amino acids long. Written as DNA, the CDR3 is TGTGCCACCGCTGGACGGTTAGATCTCTACGAGCAGTACTTC. Its protein product is CATAGRLDLYEQYF. The variable domain in full, completed from reference TRBV28 and TRBJ2-7, reads DVKVTQSSRYLVKRTGEKVFLECVQDMDHENMFWYRQDPGLGLRLIYFSYDVKMKEKGDIPEGYSVSREKKERFSLILESASTNQTSMYLCATAGRLDLYEQYFGPGTRLTVT.

This clonotype has only a few counts. The chain combines TRBV4-2 with TRBJ2-1; 7 bases are a match to TRBD1. The CDR3 covers 16 residues. Looked up from germline, CDR1 is LGHNA and CDR2 is YNFKEQ. V trimming: 0 bases; J trimming: 6 bases; junction bases outside the gene matches: 8. CDR3 region: CASSQDPTGLFNEQFF. CDR3 coding DNA: TGTGCCAGCAGCCAAGACCCGACAGGGCTCTTCAATGAGCAGTTCTTC.

This clonotype showed up just a few times. The V gene is TRBV11-1, the J gene TRBJ2-2, with D perhaps TRBD1 (5 bases). CDR1 and CDR2 from the germline V gene are SGHAT and FQDESV (reference sequence). The germline V and J ends were trimmed by 6 bases and 1 base, with 9 bases remaining between them. The CDR3 contains 14 residues. The CDR3 DNA reads as TGTGCCAGCAGTGACACAGGGAACACCGGGGAGCTGTTTTTT. Amino acids: CASSDTGNTGELFF.

This clonotype has just a few counts. This chain connects TRBV7-2 to TRBJ2-3, with a weak D call TRBD2 (6 bases). The CDR3 is 14 residues long. CDR1 is SGHTA, CDR2 FQGNSA, per germline. V lost 5 bases to trimming and J lost 0 bases, with 9 bases between them. The CDR3 DNA follows: TGTGCCAGCAGCACGCGGGGAAGCACAGATACGCAGTATTTT. Its translation: CASSTRGSTDTQYF.

The chain combines TRBV9 with TRBJ1-3; unclear D gene. The length of the CDR3 is 14 residues. V was clipped by 0 bases and J by 4 bases, with 8 bases between them. Germline V gene sequence: CDR1 SGDLS, CDR2 YYNGEE. This chain's CDR3 is CASSVGLRGNTIYF. CDR3 coding DNA: TGTGCCAGCAGCGTAGGCCTTAGAGGAAACACCATATATTTT.

V and J are TRBV9 and TRBJ2-7, with TRBD1 as a possible D gene (6 bases). Trimming stripped 0 bases from V and 2 bases from J, with 12 bases between. Germline assignment: CDR1 SGDLS and CDR2 YYNGEE. This CDR3 has 15 residues. The CDR3, as DNA: TGTGCCAGCAGCGTAGCGGCAGGGGACACCTACGAGCAGTACTTC. This gives the protein CASSVAAGDTYEQYF. The full variable domain, its missing parts supplied by reference TRBV9 and TRBJ2-7, is DSGVTQTPKHLITATGQRVTLRCSPRSGDLSVYWYQQSLDQGLQFLIQYYNGEERAKGNILERFSAQQFPDLHSELNLSSLELGDSALYFCASSVAAGDTYEQYFGPGTRLTVT.

In this sample, this clonotype turned up a few times. The chain carries TRBV29-1 and TRBJ2-7; 11 bases map to TRBD2. Germline CDR1 reads SQVTM; CDR2 reads ANQGSEA. With V trimmed by 6 bases and J by 0 bases, 4 bases remained unmatched. The CDR3 extends over 14 amino acids. CDR3 loop: CSVGGLADSYEQYF. Written as DNA, the CDR3 is TGCAGCGTAGGGGGACTAGCGGACTCCTACGAGCAGTACTTC.